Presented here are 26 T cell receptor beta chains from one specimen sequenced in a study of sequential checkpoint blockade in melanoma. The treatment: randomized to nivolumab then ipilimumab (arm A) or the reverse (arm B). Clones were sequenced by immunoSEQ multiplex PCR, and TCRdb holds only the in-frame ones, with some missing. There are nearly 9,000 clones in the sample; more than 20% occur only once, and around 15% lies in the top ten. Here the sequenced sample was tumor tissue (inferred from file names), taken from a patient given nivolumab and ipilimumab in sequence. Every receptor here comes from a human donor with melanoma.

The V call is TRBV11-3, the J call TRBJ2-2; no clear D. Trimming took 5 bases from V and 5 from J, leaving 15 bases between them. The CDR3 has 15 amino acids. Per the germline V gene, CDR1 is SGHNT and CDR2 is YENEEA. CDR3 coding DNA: TGTGCCAGCAGCCACACTGGTACTTCGACCGGGGAGCTGTTTTTT. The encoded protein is CASSHTGTSTGELFF.

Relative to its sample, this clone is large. DNA for the CDR3: TGTGCCAGCTCACCATGGCAGAACACTGAAGCTTTCTTT. It codes for CASSPWQNTEAFF. This chain links TRBV18 with TRBJ1-1; D gene ambiguous. Germline values: CDR1 KGHSH, CDR2 LQKENI. This CDR3 contains 13 residues. V was cut by 2 bases and J by 1 base, with 5 bases left in between.

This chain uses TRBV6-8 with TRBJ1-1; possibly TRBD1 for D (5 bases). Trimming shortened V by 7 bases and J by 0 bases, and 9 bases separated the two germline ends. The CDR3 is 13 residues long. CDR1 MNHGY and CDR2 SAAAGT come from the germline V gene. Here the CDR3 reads CASNAGLNTEAFF. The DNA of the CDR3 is TGTGCCAGCAACGCAGGGCTGAACACTGAAGCTTTCTTT.

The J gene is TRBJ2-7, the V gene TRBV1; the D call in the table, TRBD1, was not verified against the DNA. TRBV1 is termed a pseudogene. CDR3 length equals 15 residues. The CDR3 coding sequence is TGCGCCAGCAGCCAAGATATTACAGGGACCTACGAGCAGTACTTC. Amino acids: CASSQDITGTYEQYF.

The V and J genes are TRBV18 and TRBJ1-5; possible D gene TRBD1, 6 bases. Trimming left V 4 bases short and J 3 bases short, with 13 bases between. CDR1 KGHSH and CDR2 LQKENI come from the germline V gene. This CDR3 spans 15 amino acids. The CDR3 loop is CASSLLGQPNQPQHF. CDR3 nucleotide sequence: TGTGCCAGCTCACTTCTTGGACAGCCCAATCAGCCCCAGCATTTT.

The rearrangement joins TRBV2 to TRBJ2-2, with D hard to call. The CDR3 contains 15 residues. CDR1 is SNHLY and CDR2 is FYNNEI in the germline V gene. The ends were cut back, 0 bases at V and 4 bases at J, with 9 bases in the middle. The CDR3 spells CASSEAGFPTGELFF. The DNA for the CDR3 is TGTGCCAGCAGTGAAGCGGGGTTCCCCACCGGGGAGCTGTTTTTT.

Here the CDR3 reads CASSEAPLQRADQPQHF. The CDR3 nucleotides read TGTGCCAGCAGTGAAGCGCCTCTTCAGAGGGCTGATCAGCCCCAGCATTTT. This chain uses TRBV6-1 with TRBJ1-5, with D uncertain. This CDR3 spans 17 amino acids. CDR1 is MNHNS, CDR2 SASEGT, per germline. Trimming removed 0 bases from V and 5 bases from J, with 17 bases in between.

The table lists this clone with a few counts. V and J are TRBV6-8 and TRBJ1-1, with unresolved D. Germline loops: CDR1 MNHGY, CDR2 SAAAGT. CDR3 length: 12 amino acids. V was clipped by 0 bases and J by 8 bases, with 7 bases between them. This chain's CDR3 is CASSYSAGEAFF. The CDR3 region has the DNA TGTGCCAGCAGTTACTCGGCGGGAGAAGCTTTCTTT.

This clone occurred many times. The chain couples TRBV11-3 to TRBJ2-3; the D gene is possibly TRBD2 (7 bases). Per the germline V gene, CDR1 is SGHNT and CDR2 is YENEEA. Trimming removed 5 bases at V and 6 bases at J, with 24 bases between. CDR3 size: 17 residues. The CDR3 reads CASSLYPPGGPGDTQYF. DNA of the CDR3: TGTGCCAGCAGCCTATATCCCCCGGGGGGCCCAGGGGATACGCAGTATTTT.

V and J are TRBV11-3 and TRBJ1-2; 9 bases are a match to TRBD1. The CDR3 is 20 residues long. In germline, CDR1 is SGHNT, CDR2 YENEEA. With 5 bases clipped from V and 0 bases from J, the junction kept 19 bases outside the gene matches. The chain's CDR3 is CASSQGRQGGIYLTNYGYTF. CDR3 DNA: TGTGCCAGCAGCCAAGGGAGACAGGGGGGCATTTATCTTACTAACTATGGCTACACCTTC.

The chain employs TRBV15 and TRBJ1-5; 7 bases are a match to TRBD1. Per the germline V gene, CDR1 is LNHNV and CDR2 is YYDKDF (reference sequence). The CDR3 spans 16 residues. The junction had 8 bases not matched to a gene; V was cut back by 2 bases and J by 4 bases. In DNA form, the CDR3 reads TGTGCCACCAGCAGACGGGTCAGGGGGAAAAATCAGCCCCAGCATTTT. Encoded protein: CATSRRVRGKNQPQHF.

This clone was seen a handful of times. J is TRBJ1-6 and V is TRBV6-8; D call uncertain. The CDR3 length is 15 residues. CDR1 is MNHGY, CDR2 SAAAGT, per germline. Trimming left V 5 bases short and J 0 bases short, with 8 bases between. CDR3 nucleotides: TGTGCCAGCAGTGCTTTGAGCTCCTATAATTCACCCCTCCACTTT. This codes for CASSALSSYNSPLHF.

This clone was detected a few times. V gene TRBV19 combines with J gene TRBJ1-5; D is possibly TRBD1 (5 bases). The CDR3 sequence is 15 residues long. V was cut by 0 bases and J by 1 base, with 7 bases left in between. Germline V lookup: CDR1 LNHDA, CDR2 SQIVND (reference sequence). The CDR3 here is CASSIDGTSNQPQHF. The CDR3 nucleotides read TGTGCCAGTAGTATAGATGGGACGAGCAATCAGCCCCAGCATTTT.

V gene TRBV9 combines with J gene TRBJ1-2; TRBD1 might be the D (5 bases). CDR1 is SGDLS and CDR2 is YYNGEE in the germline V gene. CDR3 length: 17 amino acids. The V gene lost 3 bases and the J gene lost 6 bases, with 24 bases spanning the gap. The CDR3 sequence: CASSALPWPGWGNGYTF. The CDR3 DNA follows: TGTGCCAGCAGCGCCCTCCCGTGGCCAGGGTGGGGGAATGGCTACACCTTC.

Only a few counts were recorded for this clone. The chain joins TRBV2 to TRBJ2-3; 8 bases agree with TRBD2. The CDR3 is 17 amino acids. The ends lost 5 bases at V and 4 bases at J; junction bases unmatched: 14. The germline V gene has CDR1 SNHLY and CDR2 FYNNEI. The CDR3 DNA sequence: TGTGCCAGCAGTACAATACCGGGGGGGCCACTCTCAGATACGCAGTATTTT. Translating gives CASSTIPGGPLSDTQYF.

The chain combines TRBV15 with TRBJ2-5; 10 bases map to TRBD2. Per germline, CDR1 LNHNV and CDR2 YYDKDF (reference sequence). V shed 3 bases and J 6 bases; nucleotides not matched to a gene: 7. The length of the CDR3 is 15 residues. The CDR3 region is CATSSSGGAGKTQYF. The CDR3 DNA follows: TGTGCCACCAGCAGCAGCGGGGGGGCCGGAAAGACCCAGTACTTC.

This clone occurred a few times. CDR3 sequence reads: CASSSRVQGENTIYF. CDR3 nucleotides: TGTGCCAGCAGCTCAAGGGTCCAAGGGGAAAACACCATATATTTT. The V and J genes are TRBV11-3 and TRBJ1-3; maybe TRBD1 (5 bases). The ends were cut back, 4 bases at V and 6 bases at J, with 16 bases in the middle. Germline V gene lookup returns CDR1 SGHNT and CDR2 YENEEA. The CDR3 sequence is 15 residues long. Using reference TRBV11-3 and TRBJ1-3 for the parts outside the CDR3, the full variable domain is EAGVVQSPRYKIIEKKQPVAFWCNPISGHNTLYWYLQNLGQGPELLIRYENEEAVDDSQLPKDRFSAERLKGVDSTLKIQPAELGDSAVYLCASSSRVQGENTIYFGEGSWLTVV.

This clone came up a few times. The DNA for the CDR3 is TGTGCCAGCAGTGAAGCGTTTTTGGGGTACGAGCAGTACTTC. It yields the protein CASSEAFLGYEQYF. The chain recombines TRBV6-1 with TRBJ2-7; D is undetermined. This CDR3 region has 14 residues. Per the germline V gene, CDR1 is MNHNS and CDR2 is SASEGT. The V end lost 0 bases, the J end lost 4 bases, and 10 bases lay between the germline ends.

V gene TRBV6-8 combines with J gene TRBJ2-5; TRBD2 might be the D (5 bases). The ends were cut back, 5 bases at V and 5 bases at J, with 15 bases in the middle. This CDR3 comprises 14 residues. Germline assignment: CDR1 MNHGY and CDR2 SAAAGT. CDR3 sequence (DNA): TGTGCCAGCAGTGCGGCCGGGGAGAGGGAGACCCAGTACTTC. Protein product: CASSAAGERETQYF.

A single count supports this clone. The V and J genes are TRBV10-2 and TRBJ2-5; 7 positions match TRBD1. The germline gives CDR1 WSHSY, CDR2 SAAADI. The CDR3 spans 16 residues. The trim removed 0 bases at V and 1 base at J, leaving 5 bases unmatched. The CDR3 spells CASSESRTGVQETQYF. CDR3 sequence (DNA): TGCGCCAGCAGTGAGTCGCGCACAGGGGTCCAAGAGACCCAGTACTTC.

CDR3 DNA: TGTGCCAGCAGTTTTTCAGGGCCCGGCGATGAGCAGTTCTTC. This translates into CASSFSGPGDEQFF. This chain uses TRBV28 with TRBJ2-1, with a tentative D call TRBD1 (5 bases). The CDR3 contains 14 residues. Trimming cost V 3 bases and J 8 bases, with 14 bases left between them. The germline V gene has CDR1 MDHEN and CDR2 SYDVKM.

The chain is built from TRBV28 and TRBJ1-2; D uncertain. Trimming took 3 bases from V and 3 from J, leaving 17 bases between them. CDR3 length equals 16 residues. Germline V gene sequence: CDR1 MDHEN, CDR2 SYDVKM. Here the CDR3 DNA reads TGTGCCAGCAGTTTTGGGTGGGCGACTCGGCACTATGGCTACACCTTC. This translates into CASSFGWATRHYGYTF.

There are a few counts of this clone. In DNA, the CDR3 is TGTGCCAGCAGCACCAAGACGGGGTGGGCGGGGAACACTGAAGCTTTCTTT. Its protein product is CASSTKTGWAGNTEAFF. The chain is built from TRBV6-8 and TRBJ1-1; D is unclear. The germline V gene has CDR1 MNHGY and CDR2 SAAAGT. V lost 6 bases and J lost 1, with 21 bases in between. The CDR3 runs to 17 residues.

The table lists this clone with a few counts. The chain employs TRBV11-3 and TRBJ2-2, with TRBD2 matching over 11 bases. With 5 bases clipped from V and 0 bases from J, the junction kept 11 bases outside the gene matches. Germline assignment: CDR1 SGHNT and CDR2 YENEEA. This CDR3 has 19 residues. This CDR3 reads CASSVPILAGVANTGELFF. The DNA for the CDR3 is TGTGCCAGCAGCGTCCCAATACTAGCGGGGGTCGCGAACACCGGGGAGCTGTTTTTT.

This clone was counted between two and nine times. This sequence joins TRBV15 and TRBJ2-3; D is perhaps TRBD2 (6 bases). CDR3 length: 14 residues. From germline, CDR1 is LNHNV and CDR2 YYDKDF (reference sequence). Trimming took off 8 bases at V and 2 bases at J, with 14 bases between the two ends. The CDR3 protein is CATAGRGFTDTQYF. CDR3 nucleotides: TGTGCCACCGCAGGCCGGGGGTTCACAGATACGCAGTATTTT.

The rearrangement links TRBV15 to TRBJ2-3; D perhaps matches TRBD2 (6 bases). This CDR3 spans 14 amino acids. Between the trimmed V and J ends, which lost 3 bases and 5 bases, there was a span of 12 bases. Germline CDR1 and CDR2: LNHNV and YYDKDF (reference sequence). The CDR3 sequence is CATSREGGIDTQYF. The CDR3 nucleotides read TGTGCCACCAGCAGGGAGGGCGGCATAGATACGCAGTATTTT.